A single sample is the source of the 29 T cell receptor beta chains below, sequenced in a study of T-cell memory formation after mild COVID-19. TCRdb reprocessed the 5' RACE reads with MiXCR, giving one entry per CDR3 protein. The sample shows hundreds of thousands of distinct CDR3 sequences, roughly 20% of them seen only once. The source material was PBMCs or a T cell subset sorted from them (not recorded which). Every receptor here comes from a man between 18 and 29 years old who had mild COVID-19 (a few samples of this study predate the infection). Cell type and time point are not known.

This clonotype was observed a handful of times. The J gene is TRBJ2-6, the V gene TRBV4-2; TRBD1 matches 11 bases. Trimming at V came to 1 base and at J to 1 base, leaving 6 bases not matched to a gene. The germline V gene encodes CDR1 LGHNA and CDR2 YNFKEQ. CDR3 size: 19 residues. Here the CDR3 DNA reads TGTGCCAGCAGCCAAGTTGCGCGGGACAGGGGGTCTGGGGCCAACGTCCTGACTTTC. Its translation: CASSQVARDRGSGANVLTF.

V and J are TRBV11-2 and TRBJ2-3; D not certain. The V gene lost 5 bases and the J gene lost 5 bases, with 8 bases spanning the gap. CDR3 length: 12 residues. In germline, CDR1 is SGHAT, CDR2 FQNNGV. CDR3 coding DNA: TGTGCCAGCAGCCCAACCGAAGATACGCAGTATTTT. Translated, it gives CASSPTEDTQYF.

This clonotype was seen a few times. This chain joins TRBV5-5 and TRBJ2-1; tentatively, D is TRBD1 (6 bases). The CDR3 has 17 amino acids. The germline V and J ends were trimmed by 0 bases and 4 bases, with 17 bases remaining between them. Per the germline V gene, CDR1 is SGHKS and CDR2 is YYEKEE (reference sequence). CDR3 DNA sequence: TGTGCCAGCAGCTTGGCCGAGGCAGGGGTGCAGTACAATGAGCAGTTCTTC. Its protein is CASSLAEAGVQYNEQFF.

In its sample, this clonotype was seen many times. This sequence joins TRBV6-5 and TRBJ2-1, with D possibly being TRBD2 (6 bases). The CDR3 spans 17 residues. V was clipped by 6 bases and J by 2 bases, with 20 bases between them. The germline V gene encodes CDR1 MNHEY and CDR2 SVGAGI. The CDR3 loop reads CASSPLPSAFAYNEQFF. CDR3 sequence (DNA): TGTGCCAGCAGCCCACTTCCTAGCGCCTTCGCCTACAATGAGCAGTTCTTC.

This clonotype was recorded at least ten times. CDR3 sequence (DNA): TGCGCCAGCAGTGAGTCGTGGACAGGGAACACCGGGGAGCTGTTTTTT. Residues: CASSESWTGNTGELFF. The chain recombines TRBV10-1 with TRBJ2-2, with 7 bases identical to TRBD1. CDR3 length: 16 amino acids. In germline, CDR1 is WNHNN, CDR2 SYGVQD (reference sequence). V gave up 0 bases and J gave up 1 base; unmatched junction bases: 2.

This chain joins TRBV12-3 or TRBV12-4 and TRBJ2-1; the match to TRBD2 covers 9 bases. V was pared by 8 bases and J by 4 bases, with 3 bases of the junction left unmatched. This CDR3 contains 13 residues. CDR3 in amino acids: CASGLAGYNEQFF. CDR3 DNA: TGTGCCAGCGGCCTAGCGGGATACAATGAGCAGTTCTTC.

A few counts support this clonotype. J is TRBJ1-4 and V is TRBV7-9; no clear D. This CDR3 spans 12 amino acids. V was trimmed by 4 bases and J by 6 bases, leaving 6 bases between them. From germline, CDR1 is SEHNR and CDR2 FQNEAQ (reference sequence). The CDR3 DNA reads as TGTGCCAGCAGCTCAAAAGATGAAAAACTGTTTTTT. Encoded protein: CASSSKDEKLFF.

The rearrangement uses TRBV5-1 and TRBJ2-3; D gene unclear. Germline CDR1 and CDR2: SGHRS and YFSETQ. The CDR3 is 14 amino acids. Deletions cut 0 bases from V and 2 bases from J, with 7 bases between. The CDR3 loop is CASSLDVYTDTQYF. Written as DNA, the CDR3 is TGCGCCAGCAGCTTGGATGTCTACACAGATACGCAGTATTTT.

This clonotype was picked up a small number of times. The J gene is TRBJ1-1, the V gene TRBV4-1; TRBD1 agrees at 8 bases. Germline V lookup: CDR1 MGHRA, CDR2 YSYEKL. Losses at the gene ends were 3 bases for V and 1 base for J; bases not matched to a gene: 7. CDR3 length: 16 amino acids. CDR3: CASSHVPGQANTEAFF. Written as DNA, the CDR3 is TGCGCCAGCAGCCACGTCCCGGGACAGGCGAACACTGAAGCTTTCTTT.

This clonotype was counted a few times. At one of its ends the junction is not consistent with the germline gene, which may arise from a read error. The rearrangement uses TRBV7-2 and TRBJ2-1; weak D call: TRBD2 (6 bases). CDR1 and CDR2 from the germline V gene are SGHTA and FQGNSA. The CDR3 is 15 residues long. The CDR3 sequence is CASSFLSRGYSEQFF. The CDR3 region has the DNA TGTGCCAGCAGCTTCCTTTCACGGGGGTACAGTGAGCAGTTCTTC.

This clonotype was counted only a few times. The chain carries TRBV9 and TRBJ2-1; D gene unclear. Trimming pared 10 bases from V and 2 bases from J, leaving 13 bases between. Germline-derived CDR1 and CDR2 are SGDLS and YYNGEE. The CDR3 spans 13 residues. The CDR3, as DNA: TGTGCCCCTGTACCGGAGACCTACAATGAGCAGTTCTTC. As protein: CAPVPETYNEQFF.

The table lists this clonotype with many counts. The chain employs TRBV7-2 and TRBJ2-1; D possibly uses TRBD1 or TRBD2 (5 bases each). Between the trimmed V and J ends, which lost 5 bases and 10 bases, there was a span of 12 bases. Germline CDR1 reads SGHTA; CDR2 reads FQGNSA. The CDR3 is 12 amino acids. The CDR3 DNA reads TGTGCCAGCAGCCCACGAGAGGGGGAGCAGTTCTTC. Translated: CASSPREGEQFF.

This clonotype appeared many times. The rearrangement links TRBV3-2 to TRBJ1-3; the table gives TRBD1 as D, unverified against the DNA. TRBV3-2 constitutes a pseudogene. This CDR3 is 16 amino acids long. The DNA for the CDR3 is TGTGCCAGCAGCCAAGAGGGTAGGGGCGCCGAAAACACCATATATTTT. Protein sequence: CASSQEGRGAENTIYF.

The rearrangement uses TRBV7-8 and TRBJ2-5; a possible D gene is TRBD2 (6 bases). This CDR3 spans 13 amino acids. Germline V CDR1 and CDR2: SGHVS, FQNEAQ. The V gene lost 8 bases and the J gene lost 1 base, with 11 bases spanning the gap. This chain's CDR3 is CASRVGSQETQYF. The CDR3 nucleotides read TGTGCCAGCCGAGTCGGGAGCCAAGAGACCCAGTACTTC.

V gene TRBV12-3 or TRBV12-4 combines with J gene TRBJ2-1, with 7 nucleotides matching TRBD2. The ends lost 6 bases at V and 7 bases at J; junction bases unmatched: 15. The CDR3 has 16 residues. This CDR3 reads CASSPRGRRGRNEQFF. CDR3 nucleotide sequence: TGTGCCAGCAGCCCTCGTGGGCGGCGGGGGAGGAATGAGCAGTTCTTC.

This rearrangement joins TRBV20-1 to TRBJ1-2; D is possibly TRBD1 (6 bases). Per germline, CDR1 DFQATT and CDR2 SNEGSKA (reference sequence). The germline V and J ends were trimmed by 6 bases and 3 bases, with 11 bases remaining between them. CDR3 length: 12 residues. In nucleotides, the CDR3 is TGCAGTGCGAGCACAGGGTACTATGGCTACACCTTC. As protein: CSASTGYYGYTF.

This clonotype was found a few times. The rearrangement joins TRBV5-1 to TRBJ2-3, with D possibly being TRBD1 (5 bases). Germline assignment: CDR1 SGHRS and CDR2 YFSETQ. CDR3 size: 13 residues. V lost 4 bases, J lost 5 bases, and 11 bases lay in between. CDR3: CASSQGWEDTQYF. For the CDR3, the DNA is TGCGCCAGCAGCCAGGGATGGGAAGATACGCAGTATTTT.

This clonotype was counted a few times. This rearrangement joins TRBV23-1 to TRBJ2-2; D is ambiguous. TRBV23-1 has ORF status, its function being uncertain. V dropped 0 bases and J dropped 4 bases, with 9 bases sitting between them. CDR3 length: 15 residues. CDR3 loop: CASSQSWQSTGELFF. CDR3 nucleotide sequence: TGCGCCAGCAGTCAATCGTGGCAGTCCACCGGGGAGCTGTTTTTT.

This clonotype turned up a few times. V is TRBV6-2 or TRBV6-3 and J is TRBJ1-1; D is possibly TRBD1 (6 bases). CDR1 is MNHEY and CDR2 is SVGEGT in the germline V gene. Trimming cost V 5 bases and J 10 bases, with 11 bases left between them. The length of the CDR3 is 11 residues. The chain's CDR3 is CASSHRGTAFF. CDR3 sequence (DNA): TGTGCCAGCAGTCATAGGGGGACAGCTTTCTTT.

The table lists this clonotype with a few counts. The chain couples TRBV3-1 to TRBJ1-1, with unresolved D. V lost 2 bases to trimming and J lost 7 bases, with 11 bases between them. The CDR3 runs to 13 residues. Germline assignment: CDR1 LGHDT and CDR2 YNNKEL (reference sequence). CDR3 amino acids: CASSQFLSSEAFF. Written as DNA, the CDR3 is TGTGCCAGCAGCCAATTCTTGAGTAGTGAAGCTTTCTTT.

The J gene is TRBJ1-1, the V gene TRBV20-1; D gene unclear. Trimming removed 7 bases at V and 3 bases at J, with 15 bases between. Per the germline V gene, CDR1 is DFQATT and CDR2 is SNEGSKA (reference sequence). CDR3 length: 13 residues. The CDR3 nucleotides are TGCAGTGTTCCAAGGCGCCCGGACACTGAAGCTTTCTTT. Protein: CSVPRRPDTEAFF.

Regarding this clonotype: One junction end disagrees with the germline gene, perhaps due to a read error. The chain couples TRBV2 to TRBJ1-5; D is ambiguous. The CDR3 has 13 amino acids. Germline values: CDR1 SNHLY, CDR2 FYNNEI. The CDR3 sequence is CASSKTSDQPQHF. CDR3 sequence (DNA): TGTGCCAGCAGTAAAACTAGCGATCAGCCCCAGCATTTT.

The V call is TRBV6-5, the J call TRBJ2-7, with a possible D match to TRBD1 (6 bases). Trimming removed 4 bases at V and 4 bases at J, with 14 bases between. Germline CDR1 and CDR2: MNHEY and SVGAGI. CDR3 length: 14 amino acids. The CDR3 DNA is TGTGCCAGCAGTTTAGTCAGGGGACCGTACGAGCAGTACTTC. This gives the protein CASSLVRGPYEQYF.

The rearrangement links TRBV12-3 or TRBV12-4 to TRBJ2-5; the D gene is possibly TRBD2 (5 bases). V lost 6 bases, J lost 1 base, and 9 bases lay in between. This CDR3 is 13 amino acids long. CDR3 coding DNA: TGTGCCAGCAGAGGACTGTTCCAAGAGACCCAGTACTTC. It translates to CASRGLFQETQYF.

This clonotype occurred a few times. The chain carries TRBV5-1 and TRBJ2-5; 9 bases align to TRBD1. The junction had 1 base not matched to a gene; V was cut back by 0 bases and J by 4 bases. There are 14 residues in the CDR3. Germline V gene lookup returns CDR1 SGHRS and CDR2 YFSETQ. The CDR3 region is CASSLEGQGETQYF. For the CDR3, the DNA is TGCGCCAGCAGCTTGGAGGGACAGGGAGAGACCCAGTACTTC.

This clonotype showed up just a few times. The chain joins TRBV7-2 to TRBJ1-2; TRBD1 aligns across 7 bases. There are 13 residues in the CDR3. Germline CDR1 reads SGHTA; CDR2 reads FQGNSA. V shed 4 bases, J shed 4 bases, and the junction held 3 bases outside the gene matches. The CDR3 protein is CASSSGQFYGYTF. In nucleotides, the CDR3 is TGTGCCAGCAGCTCGGGACAGTTCTATGGCTACACCTTC.

This clonotype was recorded a few times. This chain links TRBV6-1 with TRBJ2-1; 8 bases line up with TRBD1. The V gene end was trimmed by 2 bases and the J gene end by 8 bases; junction bases not matched to a gene: 11. This CDR3 region has 16 residues. Germline CDR1 reads MNHNS; CDR2 reads SASEGT. The CDR3 bases are TGTGCCAGCAGTGAAAATTGGGGCAGGGGGCTAGATGAGCAGTTCTTC. Translating gives CASSENWGRGLDEQFF.

This clonotype was counted a few times. The chain joins TRBV14 to TRBJ2-5; weak D call: TRBD1 (5 bases). The CDR3 has 13 residues. CDR1 SGHDN and CDR2 FVKESK come from the germline V gene. Trimming shortened V by 6 bases and J by 5 bases, and 13 bases separated the two germline ends. The CDR3 spells CASSQQGSETQYF. The CDR3 DNA reads as TGTGCCAGCAGTCAGCAGGGTTCCGAGACCCAGTACTTC.

This clonotype was counted ten times or more. This rearrangement joins TRBV15 to TRBJ2-7, with a possible D match to TRBD1 (5 bases). This CDR3 has 12 residues. In germline, CDR1 is LNHNV, CDR2 YYDKDF (reference sequence). The ends were cut back, 5 bases at V and 3 bases at J, with 8 bases in the middle. CDR3 amino acids: CATSPTGYEQYV. In DNA, the CDR3 is TGTGCCACCAGCCCAACAGGCTACGAGCAGTACGTC.